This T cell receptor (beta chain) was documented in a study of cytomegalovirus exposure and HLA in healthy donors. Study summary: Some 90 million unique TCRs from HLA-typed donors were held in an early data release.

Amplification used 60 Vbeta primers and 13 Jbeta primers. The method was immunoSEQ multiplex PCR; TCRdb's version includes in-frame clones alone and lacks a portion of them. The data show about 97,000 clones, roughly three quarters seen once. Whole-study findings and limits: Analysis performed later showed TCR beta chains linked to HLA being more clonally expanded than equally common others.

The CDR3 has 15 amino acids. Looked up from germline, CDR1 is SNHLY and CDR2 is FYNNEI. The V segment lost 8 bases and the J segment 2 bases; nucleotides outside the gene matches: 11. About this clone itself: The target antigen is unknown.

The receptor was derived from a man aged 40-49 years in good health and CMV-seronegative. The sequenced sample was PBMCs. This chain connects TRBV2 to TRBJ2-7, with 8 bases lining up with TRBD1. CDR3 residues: CASSATTGATYEQYF. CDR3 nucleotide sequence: TGTGCCAGCTCAGCTACGACAGGGGCCACCTACGAGCAGTACTTC.